This TCR beta chain was documented in a study of T cell repertoires in cytomegalovirus infection. In the study overall: Matching HLA type, along with CMV infection, was indicated by public TCR beta signatures.

Germline CDR1 reads DFQATT; CDR2 reads SNEGSKA (reference sequence). The length of the CDR3 is 13 residues. V was pared by 4 bases and J by 0 bases, with 9 bases between. TCRdb ran MiXCR on the reads and lists one entry per CDR3 protein. Of approximately 250,000 distinct CDR3 sequences listed, over 8% are singletons. Findings and caveats of the study: It was HLA-C-restricted CMV-specific TCR beta clonotypes that dominated the response ex vivo. Carriers of CMV and the relevant HLA type were discriminated by public TCR beta frequency.

As regards this clonotype: The antigen is undetermined.

The TCR originated in a human donor in good health (CMV status not recorded). Some clones in this sample may be carry-over from other donors' samples. The rearrangement joins TRBV20-1 to TRBJ1-2; D perhaps matches TRBD1 (5 bases). The sample consisted of PBMCs. The CDR3 reads CSATRTSNYGYTF. The CDR3 DNA reads as TGCAGTGCTACCAGGACATCTAACTATGGCTACACCTTC.